This TCR beta chain is from a study of shared clonotypes between healthy human individuals. Study-wide context: CD4 naive and memory got three plates each, CD8 naive two, CD8 memory one. Points from the study as a whole: Across a handful of donors, naive CD4 shared 5% to 5.5%, naive CD8 3.5% to 4%, memory CD4 approximately 2.5%, memory CD8 under 0.5%.

Splitting the CD4+ cells yielded a CD45RA+ naive subset and a CD45RA-negative memory subset. In regard to this clone: Antigen unknown.

The CDR3 is 17 amino acids. Germline V lookup: CDR1 MNHEY, CDR2 SMNVEV (reference sequence). After removal of 5 bases from V and 4 bases from J, the junction contained 11 bases not matched to a gene. The data were produced by immunoSEQ multiplex PCR, yet TCRdb's version contains in-frame clones alone and is incomplete. Of some 2,100,000 clones in the sample, nearly 97% were seen once. This clonotype was obtained from a man between 18 and 35 years old in good health. The sample was naive CD4+ T cells sorted from blood. As to subset: CD45RA+ positively selected. The rearrangement links TRBV27 to TRBJ2-1; 10 nucleotides agree with TRBD2. The CDR3 nucleotides are TGTGCCAGCAGTCCGACTCGCCTAGCGGGAGTTTACAATGAGCAGTTCTTC. This translates into CASSPTRLAGVYNEQFF.